These 26 T cell receptor beta chains were all obtained from the same sample, sequenced in a study of cytomegalovirus exposure and HLA in healthy donors. Some clones are missing from TCRdb's copy, which holds only in-frame ones; the method was immunoSEQ multiplex PCR. The table lists roughly 60,000 clones, 90% to 96% of them singletons. Sequenced sample: PBMCs. The receptors originated from a woman aged 18-29 years in good health and CMV-seronegative.

The J gene is TRBJ2-7, the V gene TRBV25-1, with 9 positions matching TRBD1. The CDR3 is made up of 16 amino acids. CDR1 and CDR2 (germline): MGHDK, SYGVNS. Losses at the gene ends were 5 bases for V and 2 bases for J; bases not matched to a gene: 10. Here the CDR3 DNA reads TGTGCCAGCAGTTACTCACCCGACAGGGGGGCCTACGAGCAGTACTTC. Translated, it gives CASSYSPDRGAYEQYF.

The V and J genes are TRBV6-6 and TRBJ2-4; 7 bases fit TRBD2. This CDR3 has 16 residues. Germline CDR1 reads MNHNY; CDR2 reads SVGAGI (reference sequence). Germline trimming cut 6 bases from V and 0 bases from J; bases unmatched to any gene: 8. CDR3 protein: CASSRGRALAKNIQYF. The CDR3 nucleotides read TGTGCCAGCAGCCGGGGGAGGGCACTAGCCAAAAACATTCAGTACTTC.

CDR3 bases: TGTGCCAGCAGGGAGGGACAGTCTTTCGGAAAACTGTTTTTT. Its translation: CASREGQSFGKLFF. The V call is TRBV7-2, the J call TRBJ1-4; the match to TRBD1 covers 7 bases. Germline CDR1 is SGHTA and CDR2 is FQGNSA. The CDR3 contains 14 residues. The V and J ends lost 6 bases and 10 bases, in that order; junction bases with no gene match: 11.

This chain connects TRBV18 to TRBJ2-5; TRBD2 agrees at 12 bases. With 1 base clipped from V and 5 bases from J, the junction kept 8 bases outside the gene matches. The V gene's germline CDR1 is KGHSH and CDR2 LQKENI. The CDR3 sequence is 17 residues long. As DNA, the CDR3 is TGTGCCAGCTCACCACTCCAACTAGCGGGAGGATGGGAGACCCAGTACTTC. Its translation is CASSPLQLAGGWETQYF. The whole variable domain, filled in from reference TRBV18 and TRBJ2-5, reads NAGVMQNPRHLVRRRGQEARLRCSPMKGHSHVYWYRQLPEEGLKFMVYLQKENIIDESGMPKERFSAEFPKEGPSILRIQQVVRGDSAAYFCASSPLQLAGGWETQYFGPGTRLLVL.

The V call is TRBV15, the J call TRBJ1-5; D remains ambiguous. Germline V gene sequence: CDR1 LNHNV, CDR2 YYDKDF (reference sequence). V was shortened by 1 base and J by 4 bases, with 8 bases between the two germline ends. The length of the CDR3 is 14 residues. DNA for the CDR3: TGTGCCACCAGCAGAGGCCCAGTAAATCAGCCCCAGCATTTT. Translated: CATSRGPVNQPQHF.

This chain links TRBV4-3 with TRBJ1-5, with no clear D. CDR3 length: 15 residues. The V gene's germline CDR1 is LGHNA and CDR2 YSLEER. Deletions cut 0 bases from V and 2 bases from J, with 8 bases between. The CDR3 loop is CASSQDPRGNQPQHF. The DNA for the CDR3 is TGCGCCAGCAGCCAAGATCCCCGGGGCAATCAGCCCCAGCATTTT.

J is TRBJ2-5 and V is TRBV27, with a weak D call TRBD1 (6 bases). Germline CDR1 reads MNHEY; CDR2 reads SMNVEV (reference sequence). The CDR3 consists of 16 residues. Trimming pared 5 bases from V and 1 base from J, leaving 17 bases between. The DNA for the CDR3 is TGTGCCAGCAGTCCCCGGGCAGGGGCCATCCAAGAGACCCAGTACTTC. This encodes CASSPRAGAIQETQYF.

This chain connects TRBV28 to TRBJ1-4, with D possibly matching TRBD1 (6 bases). This CDR3 spans 15 amino acids. The germline V and J ends were trimmed by 2 bases and 8 bases, with 15 bases remaining between them. The germline CDR1 and CDR2 sequences are MDHEN and SYDVKM. The CDR3 protein is CASSLTGLGAEKLFF. The CDR3 DNA sequence: TGTGCCAGCAGTTTAACAGGGTTGGGGGCCGAAAAACTGTTTTTT.

As to this clone: This specimen includes other DNA sequences encoding the same CDR3. The rearrangement links TRBV5-1 to TRBJ2-7, with D maybe TRBD1 (6 bases). This CDR3 spans 16 amino acids. Trimming pared 0 bases from V and 4 bases from J, leaving 17 bases between. The germline gives CDR1 SGHRS, CDR2 YFSETQ. Here the CDR3 reads CASSLDVGAGGYEQYF. Here the CDR3 DNA reads TGCGCCAGCAGCTTGGATGTGGGGGCTGGTGGGTACGAGCAGTACTTC.

The CDR3 DNA sequence: TGTGCCAGCAGTTTAGGGCCGCAGGCAGACTACGAGCAGTACTTC. Translation gives CASSLGPQADYEQYF. The gene calls are TRBV27 and TRBJ2-7; no reliable D call. The CDR3 length is 15 residues. Germline assignment: CDR1 MNHEY and CDR2 SMNVEV (reference sequence). Trimming removed 2 bases at V and 3 bases at J, with 14 bases between.

The chain links TRBV6-4 to TRBJ1-2; maybe TRBD1 (5 bases). Trimming shortened V by 3 bases and J by 6 bases, and 14 bases separated the two germline ends. CDR3 length: 14 residues. Germline V CDR1 and CDR2: MRHNA, SNTAGT. The DNA for the CDR3 is TGTGCCAGCAGTGATGGGGCAGAAGCCCATGGCTACACCTTC. This sequence encodes CASSDGAEAHGYTF.

The CDR3 DNA reads TGTGCCAGCTCACCGGCAGGGCCTGAGACCCAGTACTTC. This codes for CASSPAGPETQYF. The J gene is TRBJ2-5, the V gene TRBV18; the D gene is possibly TRBD1 (5 bases). Germline loops: CDR1 KGHSH, CDR2 LQKENI. The CDR3 contains 13 residues. The V and J ends lost 3 bases and 5 bases respectively, with 10 bases between them. The full variable domain, rest sourced from reference TRBV18 and TRBJ2-5, is NAGVMQNPRHLVRRRGQEARLRCSPMKGHSHVYWYRQLPEEGLKFMVYLQKENIIDESGMPKERFSAEFPKEGPSILRIQQVVRGDSAAYFCASSPAGPETQYFGPGTRLLVL.

This sequence joins TRBV5-1 and TRBJ2-7; D may be TRBD2 (6 bases). Germline V gives CDR1 SGHRS, CDR2 YFSETQ. This CDR3 region has 15 residues. Trimming removed 0 bases from V and 0 bases from J, with 10 bases in between. CDR3 sequence: CASSLVADSSYEQYF. The DNA for the CDR3 is TGCGCCAGCAGCTTGGTAGCGGATAGCTCCTACGAGCAGTACTTC.

The gene calls are TRBV7-9 and TRBJ2-7; 7 nucleotides align to TRBD1. The CDR3 contains 14 residues. CDR1 and CDR2 from the germline V gene are SEHNR and FQNEAQ (reference sequence). After removal of 5 bases from V and 2 bases from J, the junction contained 6 bases not matched to a gene. The CDR3 is CASSRRTGPYEQYF. For the CDR3, the DNA is TGTGCCAGCAGCCGTCGGACAGGACCCTACGAGCAGTACTTC.

The chain is built from TRBV6-5 and TRBJ1-1, with a weak D call TRBD1 (6 bases). Germline values: CDR1 MNHEY, CDR2 SVGAGI. The CDR3 runs to 13 residues. V lost 6 bases to trimming and J lost 4 bases, with 12 bases between them. The CDR3 sequence is CASRPGGATEAFF. The CDR3 DNA reads TGTGCCAGCAGGCCGGGGGGGGCCACTGAAGCTTTCTTT.

This clone has only one observation. The chain is built from TRBV5-1 and TRBJ1-3; tentative D call: TRBD1 (5 bases). CDR3 size: 13 residues. V lost 6 bases and J 6 bases, leaving 13 bases between the germline ends. CDR1 SGHRS and CDR2 YFSETQ come from the germline V gene. CDR3 nucleotides: TGCGCCAGCAAGTTGGGGGGAGAAAACACCATATATTTT. Its translation is CASKLGGENTIYF.

The rearrangement uses TRBV6-4 and TRBJ2-2, with 7 bases aligning to TRBD1. The ends lost 6 bases at V and 3 bases at J; junction bases unmatched: 4. CDR3 length equals 14 residues. Germline lookup yields CDR1 MRHNA and CDR2 SNTAGT. The CDR3 here is CASRADRYTGELFF. Here the CDR3 DNA reads TGTGCCAGCAGAGCGGACAGGTACACCGGGGAGCTGTTTTTT.

The chain recombines TRBV7-9 with TRBJ2-7; 14 bases agree with TRBD2. From germline, CDR1 is SEHNR and CDR2 FQNEAQ (reference sequence). The CDR3 length is 19 residues. J was trimmed by 3 bases and V by 5 bases; bases with no gene match: 15. The CDR3 spells CASSPRLAGGTRPLYEQYF. The CDR3 DNA follows: TGTGCCAGCAGCCCACGACTAGCGGGGGGGACCCGCCCCCTCTACGAGCAGTACTTC.

The rearrangement uses TRBV7-9 and TRBJ2-4, with D possibly being TRBD2 (6 bases). The CDR3 is made up of 15 amino acids. V was shortened by 2 bases and J by 1 base, with 9 bases between the two germline ends. CDR1 and CDR2 from the germline V gene are SEHNR and FQNEAQ (reference sequence). The CDR3 reads CASSLPSVAKNIQYF. The DNA for the CDR3 is TGTGCCAGCAGCTTACCTAGCGTGGCCAAAAACATTCAGTACTTC.

The rearrangement links TRBV5-6 to TRBJ2-3; TRBD1 aligns across 7 bases. The V and J ends lost 0 bases and 4 bases, in that order; junction bases with no gene match: 2. The CDR3 totals 14 residues. CDR1 and CDR2 from the germline V gene are SGHDT and YYEEEE. The CDR3 DNA reads as TGTGCCAGCAGCTTGGTGGGGACAGCAGATACGCAGTATTTT. Amino acid sequence: CASSLVGTADTQYF. The full variable domain, in which reference TRBV5-6 and TRBJ2-3 provide the parts outside the CDR3, is DAGVTQSPTHLIKTRGQQVTLRCSPKSGHDTVSWYQQALGQGPQFIFQYYEEEERQRGNFPDRFSGHQFPNYSSELNVNALLLGDSALYLCASSLVGTADTQYFGPGTRLTVL.

This clone was counted once. The chain uses TRBV28 and TRBJ1-2; D is possibly TRBD1 (5 bases). Germline V gene lookup returns CDR1 MDHEN and CDR2 SYDVKM. Trimming left V 6 bases short and J 7 bases short, with 12 bases between. The CDR3 covers 12 residues. This chain's CDR3 is CASRQAAFGYTF. CDR3 in DNA: TGTGCCAGCAGACAGGCCGCCTTTGGCTACACCTTC.

The chain has TRBV7-2 and TRBJ2-2, with 9 nucleotides matching TRBD2. CDR3 size: 19 residues. CDR1 is SGHTA, CDR2 FQGNSA, per germline. With 0 bases clipped from V and 0 bases from J, the junction kept 8 bases outside the gene matches. DNA of the CDR3: TGTGCCAGCAGCTTAGCGGGGGCTAGCGGGGCGACGAACACCGGGGAGCTGTTTTTT. Amino acid sequence: CASSLAGASGATNTGELFF.

This rearrangement joins TRBV11-2 to TRBJ2-3; 11 nucleotides align to TRBD2. V lost 1 base to trimming and J lost 2 bases; unmatched junction nucleotides: 11. CDR1 is SGHAT and CDR2 is FQNNGV in the germline V gene. The CDR3 extends over 19 amino acids. This CDR3 is CASSLGRGASGGTTDTQYF. DNA for the CDR3: TGTGCCAGCAGCTTAGGTCGTGGGGCTAGCGGGGGGACCACAGATACGCAGTATTTT.

The rearrangement joins TRBV12-5 to TRBJ1-2; 9 positions agree with TRBD1. J was trimmed by 7 bases and V by 0 bases; bases with no gene match: 9. The CDR3 loop spans 16 amino acids. From germline, CDR1 is LGHNT and CDR2 FRNRAP. The CDR3 DNA reads TGTGCTAGTGGTTTGGTACCGGAGGACAGGGGTATTGGCTACACCTTC. Translation: CASGLVPEDRGIGYTF.

In nucleotides, the CDR3 is TGCGCCAGCAGCCAAGAGGGGGGAGCAGATACGCAGTATTTT. Translation: CASSQEGGADTQYF. The chain has TRBV4-1 and TRBJ2-3; perhaps TRBD2 as D (6 bases). In germline, CDR1 is MGHRA, CDR2 YSYEKL. This CDR3 has 14 amino acids. With 0 bases removed from V and 4 bases from J, the gap between germline ends came to 8 bases.

This clone showed up just once. This chain joins TRBV29-1 and TRBJ2-5; 7 bases fit TRBD2. Germline CDR1 is SQVTM and CDR2 is ANQGSEA. The length of the CDR3 is 12 residues. The ends lost 7 bases at V and 5 bases at J; junction bases unmatched: 7. CDR3 amino acids: CSAGLGGETQYF. In nucleotides, the CDR3 is TGCAGCGCTGGACTAGGTGGGGAGACCCAGTACTTC. The variable domain in full, with the rest retrieved from reference TRBV29-1 and TRBJ2-5, is SAVISQKPSRDICQRGTSLTIQCQVDSQVTMMFWYRQQPGQSLTLIATANQGSEATYESGFVIDKFPISRPNLTFSTLTVSNMSPEDSSIYLCSAGLGGETQYFGPGTRLLVL.